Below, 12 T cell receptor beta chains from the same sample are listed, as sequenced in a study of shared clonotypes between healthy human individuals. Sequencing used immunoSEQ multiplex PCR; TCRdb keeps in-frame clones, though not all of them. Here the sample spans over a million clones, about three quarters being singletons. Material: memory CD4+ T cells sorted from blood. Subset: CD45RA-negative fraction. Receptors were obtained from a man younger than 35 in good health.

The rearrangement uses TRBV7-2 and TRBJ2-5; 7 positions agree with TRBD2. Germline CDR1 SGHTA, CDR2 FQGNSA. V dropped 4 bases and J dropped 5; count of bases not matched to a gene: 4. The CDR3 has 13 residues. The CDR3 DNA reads TGTGCCAGCAGCTCCGACGGGGGGGAGACCCAGTACTTC. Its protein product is CASSSDGGETQYF.

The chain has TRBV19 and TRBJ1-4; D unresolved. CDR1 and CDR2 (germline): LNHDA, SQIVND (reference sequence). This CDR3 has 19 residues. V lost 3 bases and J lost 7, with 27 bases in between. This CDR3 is CASSMPPGQARLSGEKLFF. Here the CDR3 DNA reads TGTGCCAGTAGTATGCCCCCCGGGCAGGCGCGATTATCGGGTGAAAAACTGTTTTTT.

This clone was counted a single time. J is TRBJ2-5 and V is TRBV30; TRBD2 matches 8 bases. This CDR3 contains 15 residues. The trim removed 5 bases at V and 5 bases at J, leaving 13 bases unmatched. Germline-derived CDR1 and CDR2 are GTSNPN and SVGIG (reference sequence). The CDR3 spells CAWGYSGAGKETQYF. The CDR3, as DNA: TGTGCCTGGGGCTATAGCGGGGCCGGAAAGGAGACCCAGTACTTC.

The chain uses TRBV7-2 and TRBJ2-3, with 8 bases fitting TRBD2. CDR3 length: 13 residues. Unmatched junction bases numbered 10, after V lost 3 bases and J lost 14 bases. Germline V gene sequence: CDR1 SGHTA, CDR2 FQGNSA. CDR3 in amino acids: CASSFKPGLVWYF. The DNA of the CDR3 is TGTGCCAGCAGCTTCAAACCGGGACTAGTTTGGTATTTT. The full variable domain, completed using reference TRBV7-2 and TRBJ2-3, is GAGVSQSPSNKVTEKGKDVELRCDPISGHTALYWYRQSLGQGLEFLIYFQGNSAPDKSGLPSDRFSAERTGGSVSTLTIQRTQQEDSAVYLCASSFKPGLVWYFGPGTRLTVL.

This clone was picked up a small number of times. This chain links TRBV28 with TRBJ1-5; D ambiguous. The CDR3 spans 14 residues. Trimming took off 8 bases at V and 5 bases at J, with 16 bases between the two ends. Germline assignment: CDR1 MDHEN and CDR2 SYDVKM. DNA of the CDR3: TGTGCCAGCTACTCCGGGGAGACTCATCAGCCCCAGCATTTT. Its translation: CASYSGETHQPQHF.

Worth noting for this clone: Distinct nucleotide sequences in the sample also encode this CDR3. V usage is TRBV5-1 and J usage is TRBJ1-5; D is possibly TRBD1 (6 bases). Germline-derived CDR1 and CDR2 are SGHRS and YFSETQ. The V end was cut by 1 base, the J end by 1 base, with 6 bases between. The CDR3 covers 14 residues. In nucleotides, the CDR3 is TGCGCCAGCAGCTTGACAGGGAGCAATCAGCCCCAGCATTTT. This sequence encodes CASSLTGSNQPQHF.

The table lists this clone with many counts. The CDR3 spells CASTFTGVNTEAFF. In nucleotides, the CDR3 is TGTGCCAGCACCTTTACCGGGGTTAACACTGAAGCTTTCTTT. The gene calls are TRBV7-9 and TRBJ1-1; D gene unclear. Germline lookup yields CDR1 SEHNR and CDR2 FQNEAQ (reference sequence). With 7 bases removed from V and 2 bases from J, the gap between germline ends came to 14 bases. The CDR3 contains 14 residues.

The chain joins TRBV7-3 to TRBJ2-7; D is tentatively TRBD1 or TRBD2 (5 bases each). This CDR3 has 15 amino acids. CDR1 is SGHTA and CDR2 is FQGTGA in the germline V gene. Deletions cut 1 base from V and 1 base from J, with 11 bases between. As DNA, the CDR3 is TGTGCCAGCAGCTTAAGGGGGTCCCTATCCTACGAGCAGTACTTC. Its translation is CASSLRGSLSYEQYF.

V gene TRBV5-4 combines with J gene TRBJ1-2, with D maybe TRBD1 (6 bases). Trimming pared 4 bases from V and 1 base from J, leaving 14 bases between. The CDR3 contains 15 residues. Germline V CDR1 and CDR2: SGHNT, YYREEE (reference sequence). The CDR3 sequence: CASSQDSTLNYGYTF. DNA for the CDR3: TGTGCCAGCAGCCAGGACAGCACCCTTAACTATGGCTACACCTTC.

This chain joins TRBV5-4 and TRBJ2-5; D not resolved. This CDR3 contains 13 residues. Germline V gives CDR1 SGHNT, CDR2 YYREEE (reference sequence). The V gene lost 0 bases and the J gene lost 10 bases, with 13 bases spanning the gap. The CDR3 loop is CASSLGAAGDQYF. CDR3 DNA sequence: TGTGCCAGCAGCTTGGGGGCTGCTGGGGACCAGTACTTC. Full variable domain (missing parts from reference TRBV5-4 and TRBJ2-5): ETGVTQSPTHLIKTRGQQVTLRCSSQSGHNTVSWYQQALGQGPQFIFQYYREEENGRGNFPPRFSGLQFPNYSSELNVNALELDDSALYLCASSLGAAGDQYFGPGTRLLVL.

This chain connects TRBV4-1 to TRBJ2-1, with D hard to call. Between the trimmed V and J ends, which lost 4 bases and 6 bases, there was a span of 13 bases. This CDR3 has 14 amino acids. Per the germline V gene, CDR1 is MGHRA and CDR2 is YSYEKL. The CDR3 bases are TGCGCCAGCAGCCCGAGTCGCGTAGGCAATGAGCAGTTCTTC. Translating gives CASSPSRVGNEQFF.

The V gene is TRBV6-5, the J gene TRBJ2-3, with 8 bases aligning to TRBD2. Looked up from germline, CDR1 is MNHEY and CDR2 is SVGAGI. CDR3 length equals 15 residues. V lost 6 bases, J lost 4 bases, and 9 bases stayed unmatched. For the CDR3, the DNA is TGTGCCAGCAGACACAGCGGGAGCCTTCCAGATACGCAGTATTTT. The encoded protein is CASRHSGSLPDTQYF.